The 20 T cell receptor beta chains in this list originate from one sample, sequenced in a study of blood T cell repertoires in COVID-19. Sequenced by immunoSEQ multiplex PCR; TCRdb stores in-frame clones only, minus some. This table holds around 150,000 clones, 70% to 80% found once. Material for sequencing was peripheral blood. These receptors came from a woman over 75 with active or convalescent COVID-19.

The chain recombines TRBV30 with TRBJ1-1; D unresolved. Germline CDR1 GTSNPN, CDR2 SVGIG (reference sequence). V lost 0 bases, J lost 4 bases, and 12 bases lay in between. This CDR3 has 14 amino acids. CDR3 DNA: TGTGCCTGGAGTGTAGATTTAGCAGCCACTGAAGCTTTCTTT. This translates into CAWSVDLAATEAFF. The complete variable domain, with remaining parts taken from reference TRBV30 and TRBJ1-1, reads SQTIHQWPATLVQPVGSPLSLECTVEGTSNPNLYWYRQAAGRGLQLLFYSVGIGQISSEVPQNLSASRPQDRQFILSSKKLLLSDSGFYLCAWSVDLAATEAFFGQGTRLTVV.

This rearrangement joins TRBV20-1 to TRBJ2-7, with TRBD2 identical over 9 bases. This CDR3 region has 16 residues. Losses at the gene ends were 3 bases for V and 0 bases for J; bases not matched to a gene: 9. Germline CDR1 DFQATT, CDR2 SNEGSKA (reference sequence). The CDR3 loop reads CSASLLAGSSSYEQYF. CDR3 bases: TGCAGTGCTAGTCTCCTAGCGGGATCCAGCTCCTACGAGCAGTACTTC.

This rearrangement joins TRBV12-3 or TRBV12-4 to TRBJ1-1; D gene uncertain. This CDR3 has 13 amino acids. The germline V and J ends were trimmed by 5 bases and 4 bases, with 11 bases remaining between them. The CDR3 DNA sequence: TGTGCCAGCAGTCAAGAGGGTCGCACTGAAGCTTTCTTT. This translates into CASSQEGRTEAFF.

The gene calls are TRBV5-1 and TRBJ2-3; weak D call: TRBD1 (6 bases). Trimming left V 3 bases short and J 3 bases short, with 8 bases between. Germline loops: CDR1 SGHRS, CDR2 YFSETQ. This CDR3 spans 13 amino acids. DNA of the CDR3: TGCGCCAGCAGCTACAGGGCAACAGATACGCAGTATTTT. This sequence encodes CASSYRATDTQYF.

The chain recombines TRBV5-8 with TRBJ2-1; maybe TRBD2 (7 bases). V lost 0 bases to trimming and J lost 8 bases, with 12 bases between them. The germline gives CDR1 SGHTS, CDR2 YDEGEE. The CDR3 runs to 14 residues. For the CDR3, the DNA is TGTGCCAGCAGCTTGGCCACGGGGGGCTATGAGCAGTTCTTC. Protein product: CASSLATGGYEQFF.

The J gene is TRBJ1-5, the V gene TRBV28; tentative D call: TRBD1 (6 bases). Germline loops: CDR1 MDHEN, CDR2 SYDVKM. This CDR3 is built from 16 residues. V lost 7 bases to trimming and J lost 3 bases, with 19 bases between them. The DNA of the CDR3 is TGTGCCAGCATTACGGTCAGGGGCGACCTCAATCAGCCCCAGCATTTT. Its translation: CASITVRGDLNQPQHF.

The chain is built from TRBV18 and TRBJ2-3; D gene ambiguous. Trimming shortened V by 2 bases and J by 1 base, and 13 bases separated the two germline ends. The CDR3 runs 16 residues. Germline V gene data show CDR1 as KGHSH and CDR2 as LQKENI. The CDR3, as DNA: TGTGCCAGCTCACCATTCCAAACCGGAGGCACAGATACGCAGTATTTT. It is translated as CASSPFQTGGTDTQYF.

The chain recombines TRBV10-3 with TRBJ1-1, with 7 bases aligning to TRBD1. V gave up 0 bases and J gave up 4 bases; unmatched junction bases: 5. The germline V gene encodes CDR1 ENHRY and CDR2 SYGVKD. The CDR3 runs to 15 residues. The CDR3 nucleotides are TGTGCCATCAGTGAGTCGCCATCAGGGGGCACTGAAGCTTTCTTT. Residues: CAISESPSGGTEAFF.

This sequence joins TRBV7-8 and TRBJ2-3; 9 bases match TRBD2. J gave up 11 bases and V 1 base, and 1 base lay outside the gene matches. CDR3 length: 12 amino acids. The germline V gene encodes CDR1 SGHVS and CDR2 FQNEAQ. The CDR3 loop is CASSLVLAGQYF. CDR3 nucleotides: TGTGCCAGCAGCTTAGTACTAGCGGGGCAGTATTTT.

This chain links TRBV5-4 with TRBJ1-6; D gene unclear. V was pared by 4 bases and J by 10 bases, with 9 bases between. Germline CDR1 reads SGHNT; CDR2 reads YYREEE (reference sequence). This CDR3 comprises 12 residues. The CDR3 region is CASSLPRSPLHF. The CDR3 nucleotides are TGTGCCAGCAGCCTCCCGAGGTCACCCCTCCACTTT.

The CDR3: CASSSTGAYEQYF. DNA for the CDR3: TGTGCCAGCAGCTCCACAGGGGCCTACGAGCAGTACTTC. J is TRBJ2-7 and V is TRBV11-3; TRBD1 agrees at 7 bases. This CDR3 spans 13 amino acids. V lost 4 bases, J lost 2 bases, and 2 bases stayed unmatched. Germline CDR1 is SGHNT and CDR2 is YENEEA.

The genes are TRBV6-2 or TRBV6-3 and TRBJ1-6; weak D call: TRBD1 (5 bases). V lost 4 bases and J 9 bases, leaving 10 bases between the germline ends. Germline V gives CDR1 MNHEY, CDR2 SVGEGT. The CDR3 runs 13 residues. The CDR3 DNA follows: TGTGCCAGCAGTTCGACAGATATTTCACCCCTCCACTTT. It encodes CASSSTDISPLHF.

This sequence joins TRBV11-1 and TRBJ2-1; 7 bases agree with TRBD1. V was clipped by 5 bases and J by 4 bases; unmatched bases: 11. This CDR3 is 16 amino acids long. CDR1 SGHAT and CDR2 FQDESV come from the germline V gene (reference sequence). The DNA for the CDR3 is TGTGCCAGCAGCGAACAGGGGCCCGGCGGGTACAATGAGCAGTTCTTC. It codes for CASSEQGPGGYNEQFF. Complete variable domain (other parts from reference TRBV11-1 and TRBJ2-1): EAEVAQSPRYKITEKSQAVAFWCDPISGHATLYWYRQILGQGPELLVQFQDESVVDDSQLPKDRFSAERLKGVDSTLKIQPAELGDSAMYLCASSEQGPGGYNEQFFGPGTRLTVL.

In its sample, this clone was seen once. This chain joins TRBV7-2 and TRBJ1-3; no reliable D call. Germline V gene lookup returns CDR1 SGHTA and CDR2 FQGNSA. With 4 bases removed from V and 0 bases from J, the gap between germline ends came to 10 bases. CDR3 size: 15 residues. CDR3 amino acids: CASSSDILSGNTIYF. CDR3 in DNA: TGTGCCAGCAGCTCTGACATCCTCTCTGGAAACACCATATATTTT.

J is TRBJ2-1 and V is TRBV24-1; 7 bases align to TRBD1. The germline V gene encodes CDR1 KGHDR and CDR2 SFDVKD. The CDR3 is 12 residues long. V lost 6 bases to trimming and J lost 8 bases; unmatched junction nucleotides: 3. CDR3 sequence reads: CATSTQGYEQFF. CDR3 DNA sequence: TGTGCCACCAGTACACAGGGGTATGAGCAGTTCTTC.

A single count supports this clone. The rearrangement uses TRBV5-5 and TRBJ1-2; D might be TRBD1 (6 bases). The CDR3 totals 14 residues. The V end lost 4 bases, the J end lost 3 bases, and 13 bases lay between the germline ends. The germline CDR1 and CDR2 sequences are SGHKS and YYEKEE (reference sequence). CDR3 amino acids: CASSPGQFYYGYTF. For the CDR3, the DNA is TGTGCCAGCAGCCCCGGACAGTTCTACTATGGCTACACCTTC. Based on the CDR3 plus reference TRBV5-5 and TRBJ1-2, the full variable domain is DAGVTQSPTHLIKTRGQQVTLRCSPISGHKSVSWYQQVLGQGPQFIFQYYEKEERGRGNFPDRFSARQFPNYSSELNVNALLLGDSALYLCASSPGQFYYGYTFGSGTRLTVV.

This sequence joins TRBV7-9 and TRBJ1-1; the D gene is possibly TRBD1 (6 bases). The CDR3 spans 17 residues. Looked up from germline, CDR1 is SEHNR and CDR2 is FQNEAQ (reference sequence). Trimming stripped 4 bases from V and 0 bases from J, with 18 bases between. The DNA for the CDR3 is TGTGCCAGCAGCTCGGTTCAGGGGTCCCTAATGAACACTGAAGCTTTCTTT. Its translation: CASSSVQGSLMNTEAFF.

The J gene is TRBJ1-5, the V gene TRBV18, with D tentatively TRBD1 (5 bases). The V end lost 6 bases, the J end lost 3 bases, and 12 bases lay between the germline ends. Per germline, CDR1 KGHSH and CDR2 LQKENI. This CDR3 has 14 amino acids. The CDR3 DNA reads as TGTGCCAGCTCTGCCGCAGGGATCAATCAGCCCCAGCATTTT. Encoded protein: CASSAAGINQPQHF.

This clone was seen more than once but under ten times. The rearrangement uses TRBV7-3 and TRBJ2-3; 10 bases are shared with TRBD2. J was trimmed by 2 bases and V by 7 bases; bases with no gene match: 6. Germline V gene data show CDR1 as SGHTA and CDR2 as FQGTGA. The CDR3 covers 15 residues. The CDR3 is CASTQSGGDTDTQYF. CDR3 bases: TGTGCCAGCACCCAAAGCGGGGGGGACACAGATACGCAGTATTTT. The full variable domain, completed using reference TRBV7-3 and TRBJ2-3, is GAGVSQTPSNKVTEKGKYVELRCDPISGHTALYWYRQSLGQGPEFLIYFQGTGAADDSGLPNDRFFAVRPEGSVSTLKIQRTERGDSAVYLCASTQSGGDTDTQYFGPGTRLTVL.

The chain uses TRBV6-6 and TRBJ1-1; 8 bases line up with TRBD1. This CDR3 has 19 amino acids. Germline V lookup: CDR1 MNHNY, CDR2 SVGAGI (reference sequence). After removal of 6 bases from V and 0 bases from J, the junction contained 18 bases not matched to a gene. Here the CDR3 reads CASRRLRAGGNGMNTEAFF. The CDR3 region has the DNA TGTGCCAGCAGACGACTCCGGGCAGGGGGCAACGGTATGAACACTGAAGCTTTCTTT.